Each of the 4 T cell receptor beta chains below was sequenced from the same sample in a study of CD4 T cells in relation to SARS-CoV-2 and coronaviruses. Profiling relied on immunoSEQ multiplex PCR, and the TCRdb table lists in-frame clones only, not all of them. The sample has 35,000 to 50,000 clones, 82% seen once. These receptors have no known antigen. Sequenced material: naive CD4+ T cells from PBMCs, cultured in vitro. Described subset: naive CD4+ T cells isolated by negative enrichment. The receptors come from an adult with COVID-19.

The chain links TRBV18 to TRBJ2-5; D not certain. V gave up 0 bases and J gave up 9 bases, with 11 bases separating them. This CDR3 region has 13 residues. Germline loops: CDR1 KGHSH, CDR2 LQKENI. The CDR3: CASSPPASNAQYF. CDR3 in DNA: TGTGCCAGCTCACCACCGGCCTCGAATGCCCAGTACTTC.

This chain joins TRBV7-2 and TRBJ1-1; 7 bases match TRBD1. The V gene end was trimmed by 5 bases and the J gene end by 1 base; junction bases not matched to a gene: 1. Looked up from germline, CDR1 is SGHTA and CDR2 is FQGNSA. CDR3 length: 13 residues. The CDR3 region has the DNA TGTGCCAGCAGCCGGGACAGGAACACTGAAGCTTTCTTT. It specifies CASSRDRNTEAFF. The full variable domain, rest sourced from reference TRBV7-2 and TRBJ1-1, is GAGVSQSPSNKVTEKGKDVELRCDPISGHTALYWYRQSLGQGLEFLIYFQGNSAPDKSGLPSDRFSAERTGGSVSTLTIQRTQQEDSAVYLCASSRDRNTEAFFGQGTRLTVV.

The chain links TRBV14 to TRBJ2-1; D is possibly TRBD2 (6 bases). Trimming pared 5 bases from V and 3 bases from J, leaving 14 bases between. The length of the CDR3 is 15 residues. CDR1 and CDR2 from the germline V gene are SGHDN and FVKESK. Here the CDR3 reads CASSSGWGDYNEQFF. CDR3 bases: TGTGCCAGCAGCTCGGGGTGGGGGGACTACAATGAGCAGTTCTTC.

The rearrangement joins TRBV6-5 to TRBJ2-3; D is unclear. Trimming shortened V by 5 bases and J by 1 base, and 10 bases separated the two germline ends. The CDR3 spans 14 residues. Germline values: CDR1 MNHEY, CDR2 SVGAGI. Here the CDR3 reads CASSPNEGTDTQYF. DNA of the CDR3: TGTGCCAGCAGTCCTAACGAGGGCACAGATACGCAGTATTTT.